A single sample is the source of the 28 T cell receptor beta chains below, sequenced in a study of blood T cells in healthy people across ages. Combining a sample-barcoded 5' primer with a J-beta primer mix, a second PCR ran for about 6 to 11 cycles. TCRdb reprocessed the 5' RACE reads via MiXCR and lists one record per CDR3 protein. The sample consists of some 790,000 distinct CDR3 sequences, around 28% of them appearing once. Sequencing was performed on blood. These TCRs come from a woman of 80 years or more in good health.

The chain couples TRBV24-1 to TRBJ2-1; TRBD1 matches 11 bases. Germline V gene sequence: CDR1 KGHDR, CDR2 SFDVKD. V shed 7 bases, J shed 9 bases, and the junction held 7 bases outside the gene matches. The CDR3 runs 14 residues. Here the CDR3 reads CATRPGQGVGEQFF. CDR3 nucleotide sequence: TGTGCCACCAGACCGGGACAGGGGGTTGGTGAGCAGTTCTTC.

This rearrangement joins TRBV4-3 to TRBJ2-5, with 7 positions matching TRBD2. V trimming: 0 bases; J trimming: 1 base; junction bases outside the gene matches: 8. There are 17 residues in the CDR3. Germline lookup yields CDR1 LGHNA and CDR2 YSLEER. In DNA form, the CDR3 reads TGCGCCAGCAGCCAAGATCGTGCAGGGAGGGCCCAAGAGACCCAGTACTTC. It encodes CASSQDRAGRAQETQYF.

This clonotype was counted at least ten times. The V gene is TRBV5-5, the J gene TRBJ1-2; TRBD1 matches 7 bases. This CDR3 region has 15 residues. V was clipped by 4 bases and J by 7 bases; unmatched bases: 13. Per germline, CDR1 SGHKS and CDR2 YYEKEE (reference sequence). CDR3 in DNA: TGTGCCAGCAGCCCAGCGGGACAGCAAGTTACTGGCTACACCTTC. Translating gives CASSPAGQQVTGYTF.

The table lists this clonotype with a few counts. This chain links TRBV5-1 with TRBJ2-2, with D possibly TRBD1 on 5 matching bases. This CDR3 contains 11 residues. CDR1 is SGHRS, CDR2 YFSETQ, per germline. Trimming took 5 bases from V and 7 from J, leaving 6 bases between them. CDR3: CASRDIGELFF. The CDR3 DNA sequence: TGCGCCAGCAGGGACATCGGGGAGCTGTTTTTT.

Worth noting for this clonotype: A read error is possible here, since a much larger clone lies one base away. No DNA is shown, since the ends of the CDR3 on it are uncertain; the CDR3 is the one TCRdb lists. CDR3 protein: CARPGGLSYGCTF. This chain uses TRBV25-1 with TRBJ1-2. CDR1 is MGHDK, CDR2 SYGVNS, per germline. The CDR3 contains 13 residues when both ends are counted.

This clonotype was recorded a few times. The rearrangement joins TRBV6-2 or TRBV6-3 to TRBJ1-4; D uncertain. The V and J ends lost 6 bases and 0 bases respectively, with 11 bases between them. There are 15 residues in the CDR3. Per germline, CDR1 MNHEY and CDR2 SVGEGT. CDR3 sequence reads: CASRPRVATNEKLFF. CDR3 in DNA: TGTGCCAGCAGACCTCGAGTTGCAACTAATGAAAAACTGTTTTTT.

The chain joins TRBV5-5 to TRBJ2-2; a possible D gene is TRBD1 (6 bases). The V gene lost 4 bases and the J gene lost 3 bases, with 19 bases spanning the gap. In germline, CDR1 is SGHKS, CDR2 YYEKEE (reference sequence). The CDR3 length is 17 residues. CDR3 in amino acids: CASSPVKATGYTGELFF. The CDR3 nucleotides are TGTGCCAGCAGCCCTGTAAAAGCAACAGGGTACACCGGGGAGCTGTTTTTT.

V and J are TRBV7-8 and TRBJ1-4, with D uncertain. V lost 1 base and J 12 bases, leaving 12 bases between the germline ends. CDR1 is SGHVS, CDR2 FQNEAQ, per germline. The CDR3 consists of 13 residues. DNA of the CDR3: TGTGCCAGCAGCTTAGGTCAGGCAACGGAACTGTTTTTT. As protein: CASSLGQATELFF.

This clonotype has a handful of counts. The chain couples TRBV7-2 to TRBJ2-2; no clear D. The germline V gene has CDR1 SGHTA and CDR2 FQGNSA. The CDR3 sequence is 15 residues long. V dropped 1 base and J dropped 3 bases, with 9 bases sitting between them. CDR3 nucleotides: TGTGCCAGCAGCTTAGGGGGAAAGTACACCGGGGAGCTGTTTTTT. Protein product: CASSLGGKYTGELFF.

This clonotype appeared many times. The CDR3 coding sequence is TGCAGTGCTAGCGCCCCCCGGGGGCCCCTTAACTATGGCTACACCTTC. Protein: CSASAPRGPLNYGYTF. V is TRBV20-1 and J is TRBJ1-2, with D perhaps matching TRBD1 (6 bases). CDR1 is DFQATT and CDR2 is SNEGSKA in the germline V gene (reference sequence). CDR3 size: 16 residues. The V gene lost 3 bases and the J gene lost 1 base, with 18 bases spanning the gap.

This clonotype has a handful of counts. J is TRBJ2-5 and V is TRBV20-1; 8 bases align to TRBD2. The CDR3 consists of 14 residues. The ends lost 0 bases at V and 3 bases at J; junction bases unmatched: 3. Germline-derived CDR1 and CDR2 are DFQATT and SNEGSKA (reference sequence). The CDR3 sequence is CSARDREGKETQYF. CDR3 in DNA: TGCAGTGCTAGAGATCGGGAGGGGAAAGAGACCCAGTACTTC.

Concerning this clonotype itself: It may be a read error: a sequence one base away is much more abundant. The V call is TRBV21-1, the J call TRBJ2-3; the DNA was not compared with TRBD2, the D call given in the table. TRBV21-1 is tagged as a pseudogene. The CDR3 has 14 amino acids. The CDR3 is CAGTYKGRADTQYF. CDR3 nucleotide sequence: TGTGCCGGCACCTATAAAGGGAGAGCGGATACGCAGTATTTT.

J is TRBJ2-1 and V is TRBV13; 14 nucleotides line up with TRBD2. With 3 bases clipped from V and 15 bases from J, the junction kept 7 bases outside the gene matches. This CDR3 comprises 14 residues. The germline CDR1 and CDR2 sequences are PRHDT and FYEKMQ (reference sequence). CDR3 residues: CASSLGLAGVSWFF. The CDR3 nucleotides read TGTGCCAGCAGCTTGGGACTAGCGGGGGTATCGTGGTTCTTC.

This clonotype was recorded many times. The genes are TRBV3-1 and TRBJ1-2; D gene uncertain. Per germline, CDR1 LGHDT and CDR2 YNNKEL (reference sequence). With 2 bases removed from V and 3 bases from J, the gap between germline ends came to 7 bases. The CDR3 length is 13 residues. As DNA, the CDR3 is TGTGCCAGCAGCCAAACGCGGGACTATGGCTACACCTTC. As protein: CASSQTRDYGYTF.

This chain connects TRBV20-1 to TRBJ1-2, with D maybe TRBD1 (5 bases). The ends were cut back, 3 bases at V and 7 bases at J, with 18 bases in the middle. This CDR3 spans 14 amino acids. CDR1 DFQATT and CDR2 SNEGSKA come from the germline V gene (reference sequence). CDR3 bases: TGCAGTGCTAGGCTAGGGGCGTACCTCGGTGGCTACACCTTC. This codes for CSARLGAYLGGYTF.

This clonotype was observed many times. V usage is TRBV5-4 and J usage is TRBJ2-5, with 10 bases fitting TRBD1. CDR3 length equals 13 residues. In germline, CDR1 is SGHNT, CDR2 YYREEE (reference sequence). Trimming removed 5 bases from V and 2 bases from J; junction bases left unmatched: 0. Here the CDR3 DNA reads TGTGCCAGCAGGGACAGGGGGCAAGAGACCCAGTACTTC. This gives the protein CASRDRGQETQYF.

CDR3 nucleotide sequence: TGTGCCAGCAGCCGAGGGACGGCCGGGGGGACCCGGAGGACAGATACGCAGTATTTT. Translation: CASSRGTAGGTRRTDTQYF. The rearrangement links TRBV25-1 to TRBJ2-3, with 7 nucleotides matching TRBD2. Per germline, CDR1 MGHDK and CDR2 SYGVNS. The CDR3 is made up of 19 amino acids. Trimming cost V 6 bases and J 3 bases; bases outside gene matches: 21.

This clonotype was seen many times. The chain links TRBV27 to TRBJ2-1, with D unresolved. The CDR3 is 12 residues long. Germline values: CDR1 MNHEY, CDR2 SMNVEV (reference sequence). Trimming stripped 6 bases from V and 6 bases from J, with 9 bases between. This CDR3 reads CASSSGGNEQFF. The CDR3 region has the DNA TGTGCCAGCAGCTCCGGCGGCAATGAGCAGTTCTTC.

This clonotype was counted at least ten times. This sequence joins TRBV7-4 and TRBJ2-4; 11 bases match TRBD2. The V gene's germline CDR1 is SGHVT and CDR2 SQSDAQ. Trimming took 1 base from V and 0 from J; bases not matched to a gene: 11. This CDR3 comprises 20 residues. The CDR3 nucleotides are TGTGCCAGCAGCTTAGGGCTAGCGGGGGGCCCTCCCGGAGCCAAAAACATTCAGTACTTC. This gives the protein CASSLGLAGGPPGAKNIQYF.

This clonotype has a handful of counts. J is TRBJ1-2 and V is TRBV5-1; 7 bases agree with TRBD1. V was clipped by 3 bases and J by 0 bases; unmatched bases: 5. CDR3 length: 15 amino acids. Germline V gives CDR1 SGHRS, CDR2 YFSETQ. The DNA of the CDR3 is TGCGCCAGCAGCTCTGGGACAGCGTCTAACTATGGCTACACCTTC. Amino acids: CASSSGTASNYGYTF.

This rearrangement joins TRBV7-2 to TRBJ1-1; D is perhaps TRBD1 (5 bases). V lost 3 bases, J lost 1 base, and 18 bases lay in between. Germline lookup yields CDR1 SGHTA and CDR2 FQGNSA. CDR3 length equals 17 residues. The DNA for the CDR3 is TGTGCCAGCAGCTTCCAACGACAGATACTTAGGAACACTGAAGCTTTCTTT. Its translation is CASSFQRQILRNTEAFF.

The CDR3 nucleotides are TGCAGTGCTAGGGCAGGGGGCTCGAGTACTGAAGCTTTCTTT. It codes for CSARAGGSSTEAFF. The chain recombines TRBV20-1 with TRBJ1-1; 8 bases fit TRBD1. The trim removed 3 bases at V and 5 bases at J, leaving 8 bases unmatched. The CDR3 has 14 amino acids. From germline, CDR1 is DFQATT and CDR2 SNEGSKA (reference sequence).

The chain joins TRBV10-2 to TRBJ1-6; 9 bases agree with TRBD1. CDR1 is WSHSY and CDR2 is SAAADI in the germline V gene. The CDR3 has 13 amino acids. The V gene end was trimmed by 6 bases and the J gene end by 12 bases; junction bases not matched to a gene: 6. CDR3 protein: CASSPGQGLPLHF. The CDR3 DNA follows: TGCGCCAGCAGCCCGGGACAGGGCTTACCCCTCCACTTT.

The V call is TRBV20-1, the J call TRBJ2-5, with 7 nucleotides matching TRBD2. The end of the DNA aligns better with TRBJ2-1, so the J call may be wrong. Germline-derived CDR1 and CDR2 are DFQATT and SNEGSKA (reference sequence). The CDR3 extends over 14 amino acids. CDR3 region: CSASGGSFQETQFF. CDR3 DNA sequence: TGCAGTGCTAGCGGGGGGAGTTTCCAAGAGACCCAGTTCTTC.

This clonotype was seen once. This rearrangement joins TRBV12-3 or TRBV12-4 to TRBJ2-1; no definite D call. This CDR3 is 12 amino acids long. Trimming removed 5 bases at V and 8 bases at J, with 10 bases between. CDR3 DNA sequence: TGTGCCAGCAGTCCAACTAAGGATGAGCAGTTCTTC. Residues: CASSPTKDEQFF.

Details on this clonotype: Without the conserved terminal phenylalanine or tryptophan, this CDR3 likely stems from a read error. The chain couples TRBV7-2 to TRBJ2-5; TRBD2 matches at 15 bases. The CDR3 consists of 15 residues. Trimming removed 5 bases from V and 5 bases from J; junction bases left unmatched: 3. Germline V gives CDR1 SGHTA, CDR2 FQGNSA. CDR3 in amino acids: CASSRTSGGAETQYS. Here the CDR3 DNA reads TGTGCCAGCAGCAGGACTAGCGGGGGGGCCGAGACCCAGTACTCC.

For this clonotype: This clone may be a read error of a much larger clone one base away. The rearrangement uses TRBV12-3 or TRBV12-4 and TRBJ2-7, with D possibly being TRBD1 or TRBD2 (5 bases each). V was cut by 3 bases and J by 7 bases, with 19 bases left in between. The CDR3 totals 15 residues. The chain's CDR3 is CASSLRQGPGNEQYF. CDR3 DNA: TGTGCCAGCAGTTTGAGGCAGGGTCCGGGGAATGAGCAGTACTTC.

This clonotype was counted at least ten times. The chain recombines TRBV11-2 with TRBJ2-5; the match to TRBD2 covers 8 bases. The CDR3 sequence is 17 residues long. V trimming: 5 bases; J trimming: 2 bases; junction bases outside the gene matches: 13. Per germline, CDR1 SGHAT and CDR2 FQNNGV. CDR3: CASSPLGGGGTQETQYF. The CDR3 region has the DNA TGTGCCAGCAGCCCCCTCGGGGGCGGGGGGACACAAGAGACCCAGTACTTC.